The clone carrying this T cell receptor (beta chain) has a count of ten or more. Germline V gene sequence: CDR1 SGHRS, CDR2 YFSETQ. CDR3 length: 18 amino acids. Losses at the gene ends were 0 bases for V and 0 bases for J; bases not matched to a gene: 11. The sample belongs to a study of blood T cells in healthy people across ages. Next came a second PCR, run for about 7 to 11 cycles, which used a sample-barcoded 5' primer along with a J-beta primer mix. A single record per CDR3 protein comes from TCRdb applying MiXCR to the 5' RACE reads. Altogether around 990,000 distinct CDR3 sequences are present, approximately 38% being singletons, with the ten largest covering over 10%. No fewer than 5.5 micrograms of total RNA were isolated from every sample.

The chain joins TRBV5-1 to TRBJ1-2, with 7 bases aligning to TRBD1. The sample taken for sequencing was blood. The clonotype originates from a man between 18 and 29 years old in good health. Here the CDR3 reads CASSLGPTGQTTNYGYTF. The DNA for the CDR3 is TGCGCCAGCAGCTTGGGCCCTACGGGACAGACGACTAACTATGGCTACACCTTC. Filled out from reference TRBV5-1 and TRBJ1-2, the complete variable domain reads KAGVTQTPRYLIKTRGQQVTLSCSPISGHRSVSWYQQTPGQGLQFLFEYFSETQRNKGNFPGRFSGRQFSNSRSEMNVSTLELGDSALYLCASSLGPTGQTTNYGYTFGSGTRLTVV.